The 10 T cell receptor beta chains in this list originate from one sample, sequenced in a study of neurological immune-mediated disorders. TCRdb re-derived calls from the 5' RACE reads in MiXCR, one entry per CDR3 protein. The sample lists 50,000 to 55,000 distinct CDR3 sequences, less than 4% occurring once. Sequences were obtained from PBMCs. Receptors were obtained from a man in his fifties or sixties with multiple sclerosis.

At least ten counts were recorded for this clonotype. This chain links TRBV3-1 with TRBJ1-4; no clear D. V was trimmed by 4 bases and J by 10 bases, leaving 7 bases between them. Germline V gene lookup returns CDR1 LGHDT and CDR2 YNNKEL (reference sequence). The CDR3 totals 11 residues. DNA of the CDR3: TGTGCCAGCAGCCTAGCTGGAAAACTGTTTTTT. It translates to CASSLAGKLFF.

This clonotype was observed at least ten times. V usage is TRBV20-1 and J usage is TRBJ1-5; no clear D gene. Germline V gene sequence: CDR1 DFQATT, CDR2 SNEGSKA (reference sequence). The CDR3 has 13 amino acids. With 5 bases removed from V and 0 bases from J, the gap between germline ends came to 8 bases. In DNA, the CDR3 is TGCAGTGCTTTTCCTTATAGCAATCAGCCCCAGCATTTT. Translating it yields CSAFPYSNQPQHF.

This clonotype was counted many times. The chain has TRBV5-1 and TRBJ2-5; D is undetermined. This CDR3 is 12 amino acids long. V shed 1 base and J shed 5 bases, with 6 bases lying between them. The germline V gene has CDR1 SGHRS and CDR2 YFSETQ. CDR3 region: CASSLKRETQYF. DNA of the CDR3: TGCGCCAGCAGCTTGAAGAGGGAGACCCAGTACTTC.

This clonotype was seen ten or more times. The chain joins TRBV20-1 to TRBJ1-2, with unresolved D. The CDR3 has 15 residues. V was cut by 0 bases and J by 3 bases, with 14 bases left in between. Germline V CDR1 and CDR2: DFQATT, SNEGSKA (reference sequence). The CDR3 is CSAREIDRTDYGYTF. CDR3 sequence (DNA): TGCAGTGCTAGAGAAATAGACCGGACCGACTATGGCTACACCTTC.

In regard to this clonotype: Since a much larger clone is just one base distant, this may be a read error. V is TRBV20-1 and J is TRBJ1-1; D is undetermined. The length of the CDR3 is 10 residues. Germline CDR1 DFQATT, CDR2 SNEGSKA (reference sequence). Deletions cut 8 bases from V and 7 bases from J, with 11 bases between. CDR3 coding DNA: TGCAGTACCTGGGTGGGTGAAGCTTTCTTT. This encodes CSTWVGEAFF.

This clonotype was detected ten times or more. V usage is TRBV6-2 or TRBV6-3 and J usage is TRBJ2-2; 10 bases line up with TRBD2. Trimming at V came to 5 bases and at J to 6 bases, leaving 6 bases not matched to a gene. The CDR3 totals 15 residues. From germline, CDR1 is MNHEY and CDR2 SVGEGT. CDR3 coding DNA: TGTGCCAGCAGTCCTTTAGCGGGGGGTCCCGGGGAGCTGTTTTTT. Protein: CASSPLAGGPGELFF.

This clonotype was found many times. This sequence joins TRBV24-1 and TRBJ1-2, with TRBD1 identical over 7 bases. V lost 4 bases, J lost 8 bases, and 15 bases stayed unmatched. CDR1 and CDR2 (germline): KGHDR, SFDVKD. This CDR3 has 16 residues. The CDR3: CATSEGRTEPRGGYTF. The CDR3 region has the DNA TGTGCCACCAGTGAGGGAAGGACTGAGCCCAGGGGGGGCTACACCTTC.

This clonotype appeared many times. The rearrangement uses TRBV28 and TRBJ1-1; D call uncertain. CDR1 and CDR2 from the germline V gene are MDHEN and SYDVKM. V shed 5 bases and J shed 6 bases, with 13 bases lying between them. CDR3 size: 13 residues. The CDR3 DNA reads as TGTGCCAGCAGTCTTGGCCGGCTCCCTGAAGCTTTCTTT. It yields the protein CASSLGRLPEAFF.

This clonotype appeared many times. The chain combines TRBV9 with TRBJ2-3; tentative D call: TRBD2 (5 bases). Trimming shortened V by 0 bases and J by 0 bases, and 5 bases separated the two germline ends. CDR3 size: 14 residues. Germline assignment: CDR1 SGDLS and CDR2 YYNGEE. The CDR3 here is CASSVGGSTDTQYF. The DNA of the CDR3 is TGTGCCAGCAGCGTAGGAGGGAGCACAGATACGCAGTATTTT.

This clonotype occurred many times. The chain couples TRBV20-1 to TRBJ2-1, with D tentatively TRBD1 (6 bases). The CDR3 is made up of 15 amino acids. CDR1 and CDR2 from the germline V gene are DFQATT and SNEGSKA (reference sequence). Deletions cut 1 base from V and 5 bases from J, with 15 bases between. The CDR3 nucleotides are TGCAGTGCTAGAGGATCCAGGGGTGGCAACAATGAGCAGTTCTTC. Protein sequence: CSARGSRGGNNEQFF.